This TCR beta chain was recorded in a study of T cell responses to AZD1222 COVID-19 vaccine. Study context: Second-dose intervals near 4 or 12 weeks were combined. Study-wide results and caveats: Donors were largely white British and mainly female; clonal diversity was possibly underestimated. The peak T cell response came first, and repertoires were sampled only after it. Two AZD1222 administrations were followed by greater Spike-specific TCR breadth and depth.

Assay used: immunoSEQ multiplex PCR; TCRdb lists only in-frame clones, some missing. This sample has just under 55,000 clones, with nearly 90% found just once. The junction had 9 bases not matched to a gene; V was cut back by 5 bases and J by 10 bases. Germline-derived CDR1 and CDR2 are SNHLY and FYNNEI. The CDR3 length is 13 residues. Comments on this clone: Its antigen is not identified.

The specimen was peripheral blood, collected on day 0 of AZD1222 vaccination. The chain is built from TRBV2 and TRBJ2-7; 9 nucleotides line up with TRBD1. The clonotype comes from an adult in good health. CDR3 coding DNA: TGTGCCAGCAGTTCCGGGACAGGGTTTCCCCAGTACTTC. Translation gives CASSSGTGFPQYF.